This TCR beta chain was identified during a study of OX40 agonist ivuxolimab in advanced cancers. For the study at large: Cohort: approximately 83% men, mean age approximately 60, aged about 23 to 80. Findings and caveats of the study: Researchers report that CD8+ T cells had, on average, more expanded clones than CD4+. Among the least clonally expanded were partial responders at 0.1-3.0 mg/kg.

Germline values: CDR1 MGHRA, CDR2 YSYEKL. The CDR3 is made up of 15 amino acids. The V and J ends lost 0 bases and 4 bases respectively, with 9 bases between them. The table came from immunoSEQ multiplex PCR; TCRdb's copy has only in-frame clones and leaves some out. The sample holds about 94,000 clones, under 95% seen once. Comment on this clone: Its target is unknown.

Sequences were derived from CD4+ or CD8+ T cells sorted from blood, sampled in a trial of the OX40 agonist ivuxolimab. The clonotype was recovered from an adult with an advanced solid tumor such as melanoma, head and neck, liver or kidney cancer. This rearrangement joins TRBV4-1 to TRBJ2-2; D perhaps matches TRBD2 (6 bases). CDR3: CASSQEGLPTGELFF. The CDR3 bases are TGCGCCAGCAGCCAAGAGGGACTCCCCACCGGGGAGCTGTTTTTT.